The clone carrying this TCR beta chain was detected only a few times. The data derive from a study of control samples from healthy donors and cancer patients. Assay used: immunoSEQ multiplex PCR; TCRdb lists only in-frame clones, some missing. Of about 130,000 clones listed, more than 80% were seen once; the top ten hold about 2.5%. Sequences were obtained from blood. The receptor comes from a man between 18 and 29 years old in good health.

The CDR3, as DNA: TGTGCCAGCAGTACATGGGGGGCCCCACAGCCCCAGCATTTT. Amino acid sequence: CASSTWGAPQPQHF. The gene calls are TRBV25-1 and TRBJ1-5, with TRBD1 as a possible D gene (6 bases). Trimming left V 5 bases short and J 7 bases short, with 15 bases between. The CDR3 runs to 14 residues. Per germline, CDR1 MGHDK and CDR2 SYGVNS.